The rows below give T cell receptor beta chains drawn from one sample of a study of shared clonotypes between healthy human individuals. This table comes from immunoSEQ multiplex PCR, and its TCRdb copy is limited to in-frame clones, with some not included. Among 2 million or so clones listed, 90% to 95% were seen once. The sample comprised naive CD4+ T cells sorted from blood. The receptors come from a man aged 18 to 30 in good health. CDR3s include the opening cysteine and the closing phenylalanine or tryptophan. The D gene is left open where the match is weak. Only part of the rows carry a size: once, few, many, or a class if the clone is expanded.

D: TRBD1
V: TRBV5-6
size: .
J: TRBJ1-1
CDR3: CASSLDRSVSSAFF
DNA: TGTGCCAGCAGCCTGGACAGGTCAGTGTCCTCCGCTTTCTTT

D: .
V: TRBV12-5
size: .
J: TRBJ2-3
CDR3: CASGTSSTSTDTQYF
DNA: TGTGCTAGTGGCACATCTAGCACTAGCACAGATACGCAGTATTTT

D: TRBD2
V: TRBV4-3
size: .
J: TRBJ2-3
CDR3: CASSQEGGSPPDTQYF
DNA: TGCGCCAGCAGCCAAGAAGGCGGGAGCCCCCCAGATACGCAGTATTTT

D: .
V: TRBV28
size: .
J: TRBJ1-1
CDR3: CASTRGPLNTEAFF
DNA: TGTGCCAGCACCCGGGGGCCGTTGAACACTGAAGCTTTCTTT

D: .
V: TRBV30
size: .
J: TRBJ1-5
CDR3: CAWSLDGVGQPQHF
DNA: TGTGCCTGGAGTCTGGACGGAGTCGGCCAGCCCCAGCATTTT

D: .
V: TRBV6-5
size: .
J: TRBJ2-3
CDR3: CASVSGTDTQYF
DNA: TGTGCCAGTGTTAGCGGCACAGATACGCAGTATTTT

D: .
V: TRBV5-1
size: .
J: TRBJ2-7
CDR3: CASSLVADYEQYF
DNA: TGCGCCAGCAGCTTGGTAGCAGACTACGAGCAGTACTTC

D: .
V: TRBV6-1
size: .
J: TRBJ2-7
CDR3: CASKGQGSYEQYF
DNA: TGTGCCTCGAAAGGGCAGGGCTCCTACGAGCAGTACTTC

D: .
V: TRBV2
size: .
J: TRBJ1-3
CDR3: CASPQQRELFSGNTIYF
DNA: TGTGCCAGCCCCCAGCAACGGGAGCTTTTCTCTGGAAACACCATATATTTT

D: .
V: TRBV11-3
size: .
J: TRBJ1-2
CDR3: CASSHKDGGVHYTF
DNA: TGTGCCAGCAGCCACAAGGACGGGGGAGTCCACTACACCTTC

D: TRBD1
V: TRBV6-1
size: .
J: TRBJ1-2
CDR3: CASSPNDRAGYTF
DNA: TGTGCCAGCAGCCCCAACGACAGGGCTGGCTACACCTTC

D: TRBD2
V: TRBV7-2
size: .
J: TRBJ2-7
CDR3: CASSPSGSYEQYF
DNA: TGTGCCAGCAGCCCTAGCGGGAGTTACGAGCAGTACTTC

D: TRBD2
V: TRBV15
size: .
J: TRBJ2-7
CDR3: CATSREGGSGHEQYF
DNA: TGTGCCACCAGCAGAGAGGGAGGGAGCGGCCACGAGCAGTACTTC

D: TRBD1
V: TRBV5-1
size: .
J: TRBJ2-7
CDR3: CASSGTGEYEQYF
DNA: TGCGCCAGCAGCGGGACAGGGGAATACGAGCAGTACTTC

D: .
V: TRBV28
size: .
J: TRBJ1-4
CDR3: CASSPRGAGVGWEKLFF
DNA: TGTGCCAGCAGTCCACGTGGGGCAGGGGTCGGTTGGGAAAAACTGTTTTTT

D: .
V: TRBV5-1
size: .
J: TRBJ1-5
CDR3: CASSLTGVNQPQHF
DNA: TGCGCCAGCAGCTTGACCGGGGTCAATCAGCCCCAGCATTTT

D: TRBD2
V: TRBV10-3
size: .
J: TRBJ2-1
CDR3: CAISSTSGSYNEQFF
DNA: TGTGCCATCAGTTCGACTAGCGGGAGCTACAATGAGCAGTTCTTC

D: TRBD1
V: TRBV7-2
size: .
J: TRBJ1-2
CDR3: CASSLVGQSYGYTF
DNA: TGTGCCAGCAGCTTAGTGGGACAGAGCTATGGCTACACCTTC

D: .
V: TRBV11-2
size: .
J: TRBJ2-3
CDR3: CASSLSAGGGTDTQYF
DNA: TGTGCCAGCAGCTTATCGGCTGGCGGGGGCACAGATACGCAGTATTTT

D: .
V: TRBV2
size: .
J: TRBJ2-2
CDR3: CASSEGGKGGELFF
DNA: TGTGCCAGCAGTGAAGGAGGGAAGGGCGGGGAGCTGTTTTTT

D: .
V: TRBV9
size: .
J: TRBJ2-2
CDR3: CASSVPPGELFF
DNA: TGTGCCAGCAGCGTGCCCCCCGGGGAGCTGTTTTTT

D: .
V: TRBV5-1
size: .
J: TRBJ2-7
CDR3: CASSLVSGPTYEQYF
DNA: TGCGCCAGCAGCTTGGTCAGCGGACCCACCTACGAGCAGTACTTC

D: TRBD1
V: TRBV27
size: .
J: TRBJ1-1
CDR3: CASKRQGMNTEAFF
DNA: TGTGCCAGCAAACGACAGGGCATGAACACTGAAGCTTTCTTT

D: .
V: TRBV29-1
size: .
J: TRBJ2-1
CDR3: CSVVAGSSYNEQFF
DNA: TGCAGCGTTGTGGCAGGAAGCTCCTACAATGAGCAGTTCTTC

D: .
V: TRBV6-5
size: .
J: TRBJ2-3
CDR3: CASRTGTDTQYF
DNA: TGTGCCAGCAGAACGGGAACAGATACGCAGTATTTT

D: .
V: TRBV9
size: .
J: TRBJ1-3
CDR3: CASSPGHFSGNTIYF
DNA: TGTGCCAGCAGCCCTGGACACTTCTCTGGAAACACCATATATTTT

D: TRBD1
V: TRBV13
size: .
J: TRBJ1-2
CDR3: CASSESGTGSYGYTF
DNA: TGTGCCAGCAGCGAGTCCGGGACAGGGTCCTATGGCTACACCTTC

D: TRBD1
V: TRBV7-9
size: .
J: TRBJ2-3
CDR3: CASSFGQGATDTQYF
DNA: TGTGCCAGCAGCTTCGGACAGGGGGCAACAGATACGCAGTATTTT

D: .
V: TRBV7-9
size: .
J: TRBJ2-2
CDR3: CASSLFLFGDTGELFF
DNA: TGTGCCAGCAGCTTATTTCTCTTCGGGGACACCGGGGAGCTGTTTTTT

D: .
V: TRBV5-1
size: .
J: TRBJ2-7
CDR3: CASSPQGASYEQYF
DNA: TGCGCCAGCAGCCCACAGGGAGCGTCCTACGAGCAGTACTTC

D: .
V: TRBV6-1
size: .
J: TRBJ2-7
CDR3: CASSDREHYEQYF
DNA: TGTGCCAGCAGTGACCGGGAACACTACGAGCAGTACTTC

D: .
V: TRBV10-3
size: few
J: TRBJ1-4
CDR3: CAISAVGEKLFF
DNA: TGTGCCATCAGTGCTGTGGGTGAAAAACTGTTTTTT

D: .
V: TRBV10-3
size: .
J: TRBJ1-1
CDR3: CAISDGSQNTEAFF
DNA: TGTGCCATCAGTGACGGCAGCCAGAACACTGAAGCTTTCTTT

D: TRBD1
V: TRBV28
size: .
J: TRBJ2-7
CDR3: CASSLVRTGPYEQYF
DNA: TGTGCCAGCAGTTTAGTCCGGACAGGGCCCTACGAGCAGTACTTC

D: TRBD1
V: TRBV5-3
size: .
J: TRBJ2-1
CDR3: CARASNRQGRKDGCLIYYNEQFF
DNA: TGTGCCAGAGCTTCAAACAGACAGGGGCGCAAGGACGGGTGTTTAATCTACTACAATGAGCAGTTCTTC

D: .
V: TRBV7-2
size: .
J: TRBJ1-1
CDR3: CASSPTGNTEAFF
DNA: TGTGCCAGCAGCCCCACTGGAAACACTGAAGCTTTCTTT

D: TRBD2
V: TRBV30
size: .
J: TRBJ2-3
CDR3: CAWAGGKTSAGGQGDTQYF
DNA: TGTGCCTGGGCGGGAGGCAAGACTTCTGCGGGGGGGCAGGGAGATACGCAGTATTTT

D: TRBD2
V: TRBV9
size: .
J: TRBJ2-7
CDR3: CASSVGIAGVYEQYF
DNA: TGTGCCAGCAGCGTAGGGATAGCGGGAGTCTACGAGCAGTACTTC

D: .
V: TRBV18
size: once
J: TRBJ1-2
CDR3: CASSPMDRRNYGYTF
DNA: TGTGCCAGCTCACCGATGGACAGACGCAACTATGGCTACACCTTC

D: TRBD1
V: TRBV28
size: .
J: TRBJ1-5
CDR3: CASRSRDSTLQPQHF
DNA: TGTGCCAGCAGGTCCCGGGACAGCACTCTCCAGCCCCAGCATTTT

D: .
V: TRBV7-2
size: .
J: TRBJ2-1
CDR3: CASSLGSGAQYNEQFF
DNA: TGTGCCAGCAGCTTAGGATCAGGGGCGCAATACAATGAGCAGTTCTTC

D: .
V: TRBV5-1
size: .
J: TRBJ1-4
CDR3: CASSLEPVDNEKLFF
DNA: TGCGCCAGCAGCTTGGAGCCAGTTGATAATGAAAAACTGTTTTTT

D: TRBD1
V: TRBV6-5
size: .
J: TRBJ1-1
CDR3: CASSSRQGAQNTEAFF
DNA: TGTGCCAGCAGTTCGAGGCAGGGGGCACAGAACACTGAAGCTTTCTTT

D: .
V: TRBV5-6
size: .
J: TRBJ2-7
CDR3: CASGPGGIMFSYEQYF
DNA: TGTGCCAGCGGGCCAGGGGGGATCATGTTTTCCTACGAGCAGTACTTC

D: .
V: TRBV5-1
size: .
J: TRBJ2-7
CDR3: CASRAAFYEQYF
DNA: TGCGCCAGCAGGGCAGCTTTCTACGAGCAGTACTTC

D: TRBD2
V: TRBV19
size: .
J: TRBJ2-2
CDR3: CASSIGLAGGTGELFF
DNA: TGTGCCAGTAGTATAGGGCTAGCGGGTGGGACCGGGGAGCTGTTTTTT

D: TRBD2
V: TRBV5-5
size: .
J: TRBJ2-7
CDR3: CASSVTSGGSLYEQYF
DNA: TGTGCCAGCAGCGTAACTAGCGGGGGGTCACTTTACGAGCAGTACTTC